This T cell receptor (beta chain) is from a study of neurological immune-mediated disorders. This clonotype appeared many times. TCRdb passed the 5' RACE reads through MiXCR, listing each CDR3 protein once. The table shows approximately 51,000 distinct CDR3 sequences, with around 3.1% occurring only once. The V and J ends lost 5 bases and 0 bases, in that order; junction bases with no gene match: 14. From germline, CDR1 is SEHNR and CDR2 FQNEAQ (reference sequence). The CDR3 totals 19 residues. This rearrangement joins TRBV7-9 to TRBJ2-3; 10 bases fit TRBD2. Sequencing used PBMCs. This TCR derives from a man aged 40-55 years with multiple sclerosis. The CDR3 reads CASSPRSLAGVTSTDTQYF. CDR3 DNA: TGTGCCAGCAGCCCGAGAAGTCTAGCGGGGGTTACTAGCACAGATACGCAGTATTTT.